This T cell receptor (beta chain) was captured in a study of Ad26.COV2.S vaccination and SARS-CoV-2 variants (dated by TCRdb to about 2021). Regarding the research as a whole: Vaccine-arm donors came from COV1001, a multicentre, randomized, double-blind, placebo-controlled phase I-IIa trial of Ad26.COV2.S in healthy adults. Investigators did not know the trial group allocation while performing experiments and assessing outcomes. Sequencing of the TCRbeta repertoire served to evaluate the specificity and breadth of SARS-CoV-2-reactive T cell receptors following Ad26.COV2.S vaccination. Ad26.COV2.S was given intramuscularly at 5x10^10 or 1x10^11 viral particles, as a single shot or as two shots 56 days apart. Trial participants were randomized into five groups of five, in which low-dose or high-dose Ad26.COV2.S was given once or twice, or placebo was given on both occasions. The TCR-sequenced set comprised around 32 samples: 19 Ad26.COV2.S vaccine recipients, 5 placebo recipients and 8 SARS-CoV-2 convalescent individuals.

A note on this clone: Its antigen remains undetermined. There are no base qualities to consult, and no much larger clone falls within one base.

Explained via the paper, the treatment or condition label denotes: around 19 received Ad26.COV2.S at low or high dose, single or two shots; about 5 received placebo; per-sample allocation not given. For vaccine and placebo recipients, repertoires were sequenced using samples collected on day 63 after the first injection. Between 29 July and 7 August 2020, Cohort 1b enrolled some 25 adults aged 18-55 years at one site in Boston, USA. Ad26.COV2.S was a replication-incompetent adenovirus type 26 vector that expressed a prefusion-stabilized SARS-CoV-2 spike protein derived from the original Wuhan strain. General conclusions and limits of the study: Vaccine and placebo recipients had comparable non-spike TCR breadth, which fits with the vaccine containing only spike. According to the authors, total T cell responses may have been underestimated by the TCR breadth and depth analyses. Ad26.COV2.S recipients had higher spike-specific TCR breadth than placebo recipients (P = 0.0014). After vaccination, substantial breadth of spike-specific CD8+ and CD4+ T cell responses was reported. The study lacked the statistical power to compare responses across vaccine doses or regimens.

TCRbeta CDR3 regions were sequenced with the immunoSEQ Assay. After extraction, genomic DNA underwent amplification by bias-controlled multiplex PCR, followed by high-throughput sequencing. The study's own analysis went as follows. To quantify the absolute abundance of every unique TCRbeta CDR3 region, sequences were collapsed and filtered. T cell fraction was estimated by normalizing TCRbeta template counts to usable DNA, with usable DNA measured through amplification of reference genes found in all nucleated cells. Repertoire TCRs were annotated as SARS-CoV-2-specific by exact matching of V gene, CDR3 amino acid sequence and J gene to a known reactive TCR set. MIRA supplied the reference SARS-CoV-2 TCR set, which was filtered for enrichment in COVID-19-positive ImmuneCODE repertoires so that public or cross-reactive TCRs were removed. Using the MIRA antigens, annotated TCRs were further analysed by specific ORF or by position within an ORF. Depth was the summed frequency of annotated unique rearrangements, while breadth was defined as annotated unique rearrangements over total unique productive rearrangements. Two-sided Wilcoxon rank-sum tests were applied when comparing TCR breadth between groups. TCRdb stores this immuneACCESS table with in-frame sequences only. Part of the clones is absent; in the studies checked, under half of the shortfall reflects unresolved V genes, and no reason is known for the rest. From that table come the V and J calls and clone size; the DNA was used to work out D and trimming. This sample gives about 440,000 clones in total; roughly 89% of them show up just once. About 13% of the sample goes to the ten largest clones.

Sequencing was performed on peripheral blood, taken in a trial of Ad26.COV2.S vaccine versus placebo. This TCR came from a person aged 18-65 years who received the Ad26.COV2.S COVID-19 vaccine or a placebo.

The CDR3: CTSSRHSVDRERGQPQHF. In nucleotide form, the sequence is TGCACCAGCAGCCGCCACAGTGTTGACAGGGAAAGAGGTCAGCCCCAGCATTTT. The chain is encoded by TRBV1 joined to TRBJ1-5; the table assigns TRBD1, which was not confirmed against the DNA. TRBV1 is a pseudogene. Its CDR3 holds 18 amino acids, cysteine through phenylalanine. Just CDR3 DNA is preserved here, 54 bases in frame from base 1.